These T cell receptor beta chains were read from a single sample in a study of cytomegalovirus exposure and HLA in healthy donors. This table comes from immunoSEQ multiplex PCR, and its TCRdb copy is limited to in-frame clones, with some not included. The sample records 130,000 to 150,000 clones, around 77% being singletons. The material sequenced was PBMCs. Receptor source: a woman aged 40 to 50 in good health and CMV-seropositive. Both conserved end residues are part of each CDR3. Fields, in order: CDR3 protein, CDR3 DNA, J gene, V gene, clone size, D gene. D genes are given only for firm matches. Size tells how often a clone was seen (once, few, many) or the class of an expanded clone, and some rows leave it out.

CDR3: CAWGTTEAFF; DNA: TGTGCCTGGGGTACAACTGAAGCTTTCTTT; J: TRBJ1-1; V: TRBV30; size: .; D: .
CDR3: CASSFALAGGQYF; DNA: TGTGCCAGCAGTTTCGCGCTAGCGGGGGGGCAGTACTTC; J: TRBJ2-7; V: TRBV28; size: .; D: TRBD2
CDR3: CAISESGQGSGGYTF; DNA: TGTGCCATCAGTGAGTCGGGACAGGGATCTGGGGGCTACACCTTC; J: TRBJ1-2; V: TRBV10-3; size: .; D: TRBD1
CDR3: CASSQSELAGNLEQYF; DNA: TGCGCCAGCAGCCAGTCCGAACTAGCGGGGAATCTGGAGCAGTACTTC; J: TRBJ2-5; V: TRBV4-1; size: .; D: TRBD2
CDR3: CARIQNLTGGGYQSEQYF; DNA: TGTGCCAGAATACAAAACTTAACAGGGGGCGGCTATCAGAGCGAGCAGTACTTC; J: TRBJ2-7; V: TRBV27; size: .; D: TRBD1
CDR3: CASSVGTGGPNSPLHF; DNA: TGCGCCAGCAGCGTCGGGACAGGGGGACCTAATTCACCCCTCCACTTT; J: TRBJ1-6; V: TRBV5-1; size: .; D: TRBD1
CDR3: CASSTGLAGGPRSLSETQYF; DNA: TGTGCCAGCAGTACTGGACTAGCGGGGGGGCCTAGGAGTTTGTCGGAGACCCAGTACTTC; J: TRBJ2-5; V: TRBV2; size: once; D: TRBD2
CDR3: CASSRDGPTTGEQYF; DNA: TGTGCCAGCAGTCGGGATGGGCCCACAACCGGCGAGCAGTACTTC; J: TRBJ2-7; V: TRBV6-6; size: .; D: .
CDR3: CASSEGGGLQETQYF; DNA: TGTGCCAGCAGTGAAGGGGGGGGATTACAAGAGACCCAGTACTTC; J: TRBJ2-5; V: TRBV2; size: .; D: TRBD2
CDR3: CASSLEGAPVRYF; DNA: TGTGCCAGCAGCTTAGAGGGGGCGCCAGTCCGGTACTTC; J: TRBJ2-5; V: TRBV7-9; size: few; D: TRBD1
CDR3: CASSLGDTRTNEKLFF; DNA: TGCGCCAGCAGCTTGGGCGACACTAGAACTAATGAAAAACTGTTTTTT; J: TRBJ1-4; V: TRBV5-1; size: .; D: .
CDR3: CASSKQARTSGYNEQFF; DNA: TGTGCCAGCAGCAAACAGGCGAGGACTAGCGGCTACAATGAGCAGTTCTTC; J: TRBJ2-1; V: TRBV21-1; size: once; D: .
CDR3: CASSVIGRLKGYF; DNA: TGTGCCAGCAGTGTTATTGGCAGGCTAAAAGGGTACTTC; J: TRBJ2-7; V: TRBV6-1; size: .; D: .
CDR3: CASSQGETGFSNQPQHF; DNA: TGTGCCAGCTCCCAAGGAGAGACAGGGTTTAGCAATCAGCCCCAGCATTTT; J: TRBJ1-5; V: TRBV18; size: .; D: TRBD1